These T cell receptor beta chains were read from a single sample in a study of graft-versus-host responses after intestinal transplantation. Method: immunoSEQ multiplex PCR; TCRdb's copy keeps in-frame clones and lacks some. The top ten hold 0.38% of the sample, which has approximately 63,000 clones, 94% seen once. Which antigens these TCRs recognize remains unknown. Material: unstimulated CD4+ T cells sorted from spleen or lymph node cells, obtained before transplant. The source is a human donor who was the organ donor for an intestinal transplant. CDR3s include the opening cysteine and the closing phenylalanine or tryptophan. The order of the fields is D gene, J gene, V gene, clone size, CDR3 DNA, CDR3 protein. A D gene is named only where the DNA matches it firmly. Where a row states a size, it is once, few, many or the class of an expanded clone; other rows omit it.

d_call: TRBD1
j_call: TRBJ2-7
v_call: TRBV2
clone_size: -
cdr3_nt: TGTGCCAGCAGTGAAAACAGGGGGCCCTACGAGCAGTACTTC
cdr3_aa: CASSENRGPYEQYF

d_call: -
j_call: TRBJ2-7
v_call: TRBV6-6
clone_size: -
cdr3_nt: TGTGCCAGCAGTTTAATCGACCCCGGAAGAGGGTACGAGCAGTACTTC
cdr3_aa: CASSLIDPGRGYEQYF

d_call: TRBD1
j_call: TRBJ1-6
v_call: TRBV5-4
clone_size: -
cdr3_nt: TGTGCCAGCAGCTGGGACAGGGGAGGCTCACCCCTCCACTTT
cdr3_aa: CASSWDRGGSPLHF

d_call: TRBD1
j_call: TRBJ1-4
v_call: TRBV5-8
clone_size: -
cdr3_nt: TGTGCCAGCAGCTATACACAGGGGGGTGCAACTAATGAAAAACTGTTTTTT
cdr3_aa: CASSYTQGGATNEKLFF

d_call: TRBD2
j_call: TRBJ2-1
v_call: TRBV14
clone_size: -
cdr3_nt: TGTGCCAGCAGCCTCGCCCCTAGCGGGGGGAGCTCCTACAATGAGCAGTTCTTC
cdr3_aa: CASSLAPSGGSSYNEQFF

d_call: -
j_call: TRBJ2-7
v_call: TRBV4-2
clone_size: -
cdr3_nt: TGTGCCAGCAGCCAAGAAATGGGCCGCGAGCAGTACTTC
cdr3_aa: CASSQEMGREQYF

d_call: -
j_call: TRBJ2-7
v_call: TRBV19
clone_size: -
cdr3_nt: TGTGCCAGTAGTATCGTAATGAATTACGAGCAGTACTTC
cdr3_aa: CASSIVMNYEQYF

d_call: -
j_call: TRBJ2-7
v_call: TRBV9
clone_size: -
cdr3_nt: TGTGCCAGCAGCCCGCGGGACAGTGAGGCGTACGAGCAGTACTTC
cdr3_aa: CASSPRDSEAYEQYF

d_call: TRBD2
j_call: TRBJ2-7
v_call: TRBV7-2
clone_size: -
cdr3_nt: TGTGCCAGCAGCTTAGATCTGGCGGGGGGCGAGCAGTACTTC
cdr3_aa: CASSLDLAGGEQYF

d_call: -
j_call: TRBJ2-7
v_call: TRBV7-2
clone_size: -
cdr3_nt: TGTGCCAGCAGCTCCTACGAGCAGTACTTC
cdr3_aa: CASSSYEQYF

d_call: -
j_call: TRBJ2-7
v_call: TRBV6-1
clone_size: -
cdr3_nt: TGTGCCAGCAGTGCATATTTCGAGCAGTACTTC
cdr3_aa: CASSAYFEQYF

d_call: -
j_call: TRBJ1-1
v_call: TRBV5-4
clone_size: -
cdr3_nt: TGTGCCAGCAGCTCCACAGGGAGAAACACTGAAGCTTTCTTT
cdr3_aa: CASSSTGRNTEAFF

d_call: -
j_call: TRBJ1-1
v_call: TRBV5-4
clone_size: -
cdr3_nt: TGTGCCAGCAGCTTGGCTCTTTTGAGCGCTGAAGCTTTCTTT
cdr3_aa: CASSLALLSAEAFF

d_call: -
j_call: TRBJ2-7
v_call: TRBV20-1
clone_size: -
cdr3_nt: TGCAGTGCTAGAGCTGGGTACGAGCAGTACTTC
cdr3_aa: CSARAGYEQYF

d_call: -
j_call: TRBJ1-1
v_call: TRBV7-2
clone_size: -
cdr3_nt: TGTGCCAGCAGCCGGGGGCGGGCAGGGGCCAAAGCTTTCTTT
cdr3_aa: CASSRGRAGAKAFF

d_call: -
j_call: TRBJ2-3
v_call: TRBV11-3
clone_size: -
cdr3_nt: TGTGCCAGCAGCTCCGGGACAGTTTTTAGCGGGGGCACAGATACGCAGTATTTT
cdr3_aa: CASSSGTVFSGGTDTQYF

d_call: -
j_call: TRBJ1-3
v_call: TRBV7-2
clone_size: -
cdr3_nt: TGTGCCAGCAGCGCCTATCCTGGAAACACCATATATTTT
cdr3_aa: CASSAYPGNTIYF

d_call: -
j_call: TRBJ1-2
v_call: TRBV6-5
clone_size: once
cdr3_nt: TGTGCCAGCAGTTACTTTCCCAGGCGTGGCTACACCTTC
cdr3_aa: CASSYFPRRGYTF

d_call: -
j_call: TRBJ1-5
v_call: TRBV15
clone_size: -
cdr3_nt: TGTGCCACCAGCAGAGAAGTGGACCCCGGATACCTTCGGCCCCAGCATTTT
cdr3_aa: CATSREVDPGYLRPQHF

d_call: TRBD2
j_call: TRBJ2-7
v_call: TRBV4-2
clone_size: once
cdr3_nt: TGTGCCAGCAGCCACCCCCGAGTGGCTAGCGGGGGGACACCCTTCGAGCAGTACTTC
cdr3_aa: CASSHPRVASGGTPFEQYF

d_call: -
j_call: TRBJ2-5
v_call: TRBV5-4
clone_size: -
cdr3_nt: TGTGCCAGCAGCTTCGGGACCGAACAAGAGACCCAGTACTTC
cdr3_aa: CASSFGTEQETQYF

d_call: -
j_call: TRBJ1-2
v_call: TRBV21-1
clone_size: -
cdr3_nt: TGTGCCAGCAGCACTCCCCCTAGGGGCTACACCTTC
cdr3_aa: CASSTPPRGYTF

d_call: -
j_call: TRBJ1-5
v_call: TRBV6-5
clone_size: -
cdr3_nt: TGTGCCAGCCCTATGGGGGTAAACAATCAGCCCCAGCATTTT
cdr3_aa: CASPMGVNNQPQHF

d_call: -
j_call: TRBJ1-6
v_call: TRBV11-2
clone_size: once
cdr3_nt: TGTGCCAGCAGAATAGCGCTGGGGGTTCGGTCACCCCTCCACTTT
cdr3_aa: CASRIALGVRSPLHF

d_call: TRBD1
j_call: TRBJ2-5
v_call: TRBV5-1
clone_size: -
cdr3_nt: TGCGCCAGCAGCGCTACAGGGGGCGCAGAGACCCAGTACTTC
cdr3_aa: CASSATGGAETQYF

d_call: TRBD2
j_call: TRBJ2-5
v_call: TRBV4-2
clone_size: -
cdr3_nt: TGTGCCAGCAGCCAAGACGGAGCGGGGGGGTATGAGACCCAGTACTTC
cdr3_aa: CASSQDGAGGYETQYF

d_call: TRBD2
j_call: TRBJ2-2
v_call: TRBV4-3
clone_size: once
cdr3_nt: TGCGCCAGCAGCCAAGGGGCTAGCGGCCTTGGGGAGCTGTTTTTT
cdr3_aa: CASSQGASGLGELFF

d_call: -
j_call: TRBJ1-1
v_call: TRBV4-2
clone_size: -
cdr3_nt: TGTGCCAGCAGCCAAGAGGGGGGTTTGAACACTGAAGCTTTCTTT
cdr3_aa: CASSQEGGLNTEAFF

d_call: TRBD1
j_call: TRBJ2-7
v_call: TRBV5-1
clone_size: once
cdr3_nt: TGCGCCAGCAGTTTCGTCGGGACAGGGAAAAGCGAGCAGTACTTC
cdr3_aa: CASSFVGTGKSEQYF

d_call: TRBD2
j_call: TRBJ2-1
v_call: TRBV9
clone_size: -
cdr3_nt: TGTGCCAGCAGCAGAGCGGGGGGAGGCTCCTACAATGAGCAGTTCTTC
cdr3_aa: CASSRAGGGSYNEQFF

d_call: TRBD1
j_call: TRBJ1-5
v_call: TRBV7-2
clone_size: -
cdr3_nt: TGTGCCAGCAGCTTGTTCGACAGGGATGAACAGCCCCAGCATTTT
cdr3_aa: CASSLFDRDEQPQHF

d_call: TRBD2
j_call: TRBJ2-7
v_call: TRBV6-5
clone_size: -
cdr3_nt: TGTGCCAGCAGTTACGGGGCGGGGGGGATTTACGAGCAGTACTTC
cdr3_aa: CASSYGAGGIYEQYF

d_call: -
j_call: TRBJ2-3
v_call: TRBV4-3
clone_size: -
cdr3_nt: TGCGCCAGCACCCCCCGAGCTACCGGGGGCGCAGATACGCAGTATTTT
cdr3_aa: CASTPRATGGADTQYF

d_call: TRBD2
j_call: TRBJ2-5
v_call: TRBV6-1
clone_size: -
cdr3_nt: TGTGCCAGCAGTGATGGTCTAGCGGGGGGGCAGGAGACCCAGTACTTC
cdr3_aa: CASSDGLAGGQETQYF